This is a list of T cell receptor beta chains from one sample in a study of T-cell reconstitution after alpha-beta-depleted transplantation in children. TCRdb re-derived calls from the PCR reads in MiXCR, one entry per CDR3 protein. The data hold 150,000 to 250,000 distinct CDR3 sequences, with approximately 14% observed a single time. The material sequenced was PBMCs from the stem cell graft donor, taken from the stem cell graft. The receptors derive from a human donor who donated a stem cell graft to a child with acute lymphoblastic leukemia. Each CDR3 is given with its conserved first and last residue. The D gene is left open where the match is weak. Only part of the rows carry a size: once, few, many, or a class if the clone is expanded.

V	size	J	D	length	DNA	CDR3
TRBV28	many	TRBJ2-4	NA	14	TGTGCCAGCAAGTCCCCAGGACAGGGAGGGATTCAGTACTTC	CASKSPGQGGIQYF
TRBV3-1	NA	TRBJ1-2	NA	14	TGCGCCAGCAGCCAGCAGACTGGGGGTGGTGGCTACACCTTC	CASSQQTGGGGYTF
TRBV20-1	many	TRBJ2-2	TRBD2	13	TGCAGTGCTAGACCGGGAGGAGCCGGGGAGCTGTTTTTT	CSARPGGAGELFF
TRBV10-3	many	TRBJ1-5	NA	14	TGTGCCATCAGTGAGGGGGGAATGGGACAGCCCCAGCATTTT	CAISEGGMGQPQHF
TRBV12-3/TRBV12-4	many	TRBJ2-1	TRBD2	15	TGTGCCAGCACCCCAGGGCTAGCGGGAGGGGATGAGCAGTTCTTC	CASTPGLAGGDEQFF
TRBV11-1	many	TRBJ1-4	NA	14	TGTGCCAGCAGCCCCGGGACACCGGATGAAAAACTGTTTTTT	CASSPGTPDEKLFF
TRBV11-2	many	TRBJ2-5	TRBD2	15	TGTGCCAGCAGCATTAGCGGGGGCCCCCAAGAGACCCAGTACTTC	CASSISGGPQETQYF
TRBV5-1	many	TRBJ2-1	TRBD2	14	TGCGCCAGCAGCCCCCCGGGACTAGCGGTTGAGCAGTTCTTC	CASSPPGLAVEQFF
TRBV4-2	many	TRBJ2-1	TRBD2	18	TGTGCCAGCAGCCGAGGTAGAATTACTAGCGGGAGTCGGAATGAGCAGTTCTTC	CASSRGRITSGSRNEQFF
TRBV6-5	NA	TRBJ2-7	TRBD2	15	TGTGCCAGCAGTTACATAGCGGGAGGGCGTTACGAGCAGTACTTC	CASSYIAGGRYEQYF
TRBV6-2/TRBV6-3	many	TRBJ1-1	NA	16	TGTGCCAGCATCTCCCCCTTGGGGGGACAGAACACTGAAGCTTTCTTT	CASISPLGGQNTEAFF
TRBV7-8	many	TRBJ1-1	NA	12	TGTGCCAGCAGCTTAGACTTGCAACCGACTTTCTTT	CASSLDLQPTFF
TRBV2	NA	TRBJ2-7	TRBD2	14	TGTGCCAGCAGTGGGCCTAGCGGGACTGGGGAGCAGTACTTT	CASSGPSGTGEQYF
TRBV6-5	many	TRBJ1-2	NA	12	TGTGCCAGCAGCCCAGGGGAGTATGGCTACACCTTC	CASSPGEYGYTF
TRBV5-1	many	TRBJ2-2	NA	14	TGCGCCAGCAGCGCCATAGGGGGAGGCGGGGAGCTGTTTTTT	CASSAIGGGGELFF
TRBV4-2	NA	TRBJ2-2	NA	17	TGTGCCAGCAGCCAAGCAGGGGGCGGGGGTGACACCGGGGAGCTGTTTTTT	CASSQAGGGGDTGELFF
TRBV20-1	many	TRBJ2-7	TRBD2	15	TGCAGTGCTCGAGGGACTAGCGGGAGGGCCTACGAGCAGTACTTC	CSARGTSGRAYEQYF
TRBV5-1	many	TRBJ1-5	NA	15	TGCGCCAGCAGCCTGGGGGCGGGGAGCAATCAGCCCCAGCATTTT	CASSLGAGSNQPQHF
TRBV5-4	few	TRBJ2-1	NA	15	TGTGCCAGCAGCTTGGGCGGGGTTAAAAACAATGAGCAGTTCTTC	CASSLGGVKNNEQFF
TRBV3-1	many	TRBJ2-7	NA	12	TGTGCCAGCAGCCGGGACGGCTACGAGCAGTACTTC	CASSRDGYEQYF
TRBV20-1	many	TRBJ2-7	NA	15	TGCAGTGCCGAACAGGACGCGGGACCATCCTACGAGCAGTACTTC	CSAEQDAGPSYEQYF
TRBV24-1	NA	TRBJ2-3	NA	14	TGTGCCACCAGTGATTTTGACATAGCGGATACGCAGTATTTT	CATSDFDIADTQYF
TRBV4-1	few	TRBJ1-2	TRBD1	16	TGCGCCAGCAGCCGGACCGCAGGGGGTTATAGGTATGGCTACACCTTC	CASSRTAGGYRYGYTF
TRBV27	many	TRBJ2-7	TRBD1	15	TGTGCCAGCAAGGGGTGGCAGGGGGACTCCTACGAGCAGTACTTC	CASKGWQGDSYEQYF
TRBV20-1	many	TRBJ2-7	NA	11	TGCAGTGCTAGCGAGTCCTACGAGCAGTACTTC	CSASESYEQYF
TRBV12-3/TRBV12-4	many	TRBJ2-1	NA	15	TGTGCCAGCAGTCCCCTGGGGGGAGTTAGCAATGAGCAGTTCTTC	CASSPLGGVSNEQFF